Each of the 14 T cell receptor beta chains below was sequenced from the same sample in a study of T cells after yellow fever vaccination. TCRdb used MiXCR to reprocess the 5' RACE reads, holding one entry per CDR3 protein. The table has about 400,000 distinct CDR3 sequences, 11% seen once. This specimen consisted of PBMCs, obtained on the day of the first yellow fever vaccination. The receptors were sampled from a man between 18 and 29 years old who received the YFV17D yellow fever vaccine.

This clonotype occurred many times. The genes are TRBV29-1 and TRBJ2-5; D is perhaps TRBD2 (6 bases). The CDR3 covers 13 residues. The V gene lost 0 bases and the J gene lost 7 bases, with 12 bases spanning the gap. Looked up from germline, CDR1 is SQVTM and CDR2 is ANQGSEA. CDR3 DNA: TGCAGCGTTGAAGACAGGCTGGAGGGGACCCAGTACTTC. It translates to CSVEDRLEGTQYF.

The chain recombines TRBV4-1 with TRBJ1-2; TRBD1 matches at 10 bases. CDR3 size: 17 residues. The trim removed 4 bases at V and 8 bases at J, leaving 16 bases unmatched. The germline V gene has CDR1 MGHRA and CDR2 YSYEKL. CDR3 bases: TGCGCCAGCAGCCCACACGATGGGGGACAGGGGTTGTCAGGCTACACCTTC. Translating gives CASSPHDGGQGLSGYTF.

The V and J genes are TRBV7-8 and TRBJ1-2; 7 positions agree with TRBD1. The CDR3 extends over 15 amino acids. With 1 base clipped from V and 5 bases from J, the junction kept 7 bases outside the gene matches. Germline V lookup: CDR1 SGHVS, CDR2 FQNEAQ. DNA for the CDR3: TGTGCCAGCAGCTTAGAGGTTCCAGGGGGGTATGGCTACACCTTC. Its protein is CASSLEVPGGYGYTF.

This clonotype occurred many times. The rearrangement links TRBV19 to TRBJ2-7; D perhaps matches TRBD1 (6 bases). V was trimmed by 7 bases and J by 4 bases, leaving 8 bases between them. This CDR3 spans 11 amino acids. The germline V gene has CDR1 LNHDA and CDR2 SQIVND (reference sequence). The CDR3 here is CASKQGYEQYF. In DNA form, the CDR3 reads TGTGCCAGTAAACAGGGATACGAGCAGTACTTC.

V and J are TRBV7-9 and TRBJ2-5, with D possibly TRBD2 on 6 matching bases. Trimming took 0 bases from V and 1 from J, leaving 9 bases between them. Germline lookup yields CDR1 SEHNR and CDR2 FQNEAQ (reference sequence). The CDR3 covers 15 residues. The CDR3 DNA follows: TGTGCCAGCAGCTTAGCGGCAGCGGGCCAAGAGACCCAGTACTTC. Translated, it gives CASSLAAAGQETQYF.

The table lists this clonotype with a few counts. The rearrangement joins TRBV6-1 to TRBJ2-1; 8 bases agree with TRBD2. This CDR3 spans 14 amino acids. Germline trimming cut 10 bases from V and 5 bases from J; bases unmatched to any gene: 10. CDR1 and CDR2 (germline): MNHNS, SASEGT. CDR3 in DNA: TGTGCCACCTCCCTCGGGGGGGTGGACAATGAGCAGTTCTTC. Protein: CATSLGGVDNEQFF.

This clonotype was counted a few times. The gene calls are TRBV12-3 or TRBV12-4 and TRBJ2-7, with 9 bases that match TRBD1. The CDR3 totals 13 residues. V dropped 6 bases and J dropped 5; count of bases not matched to a gene: 5. CDR3 sequence: CASRGTGTHEQYF. In nucleotides, the CDR3 is TGTGCCAGCAGGGGGACAGGGACCCACGAGCAGTACTTC.

This chain joins TRBV5-4 and TRBJ2-2, with TRBD2 as a possible D gene (6 bases). The germline V and J ends were trimmed by 5 bases and 4 bases, with 18 bases remaining between them. The CDR3 totals 16 residues. Looked up from germline, CDR1 is SGHNT and CDR2 is YYREEE (reference sequence). This CDR3 is CASRTGDWGSTGELFF. The CDR3 DNA reads TGTGCCAGCAGAACGGGAGACTGGGGGTCCACCGGGGAGCTGTTTTTT.

This chain joins TRBV5-1 and TRBJ2-1; D may be TRBD2 (5 bases). CDR1 and CDR2 from the germline V gene are SGHRS and YFSETQ. The V gene lost 3 bases and the J gene lost 6 bases, with 22 bases spanning the gap. The CDR3 sequence is 17 residues long. This chain's CDR3 is CASSSRRRRAGSNEQFF. CDR3 sequence (DNA): TGCGCCAGCAGCTCGAGGAGGCGCCGGGCTGGGTCCAATGAGCAGTTCTTC. The complete variable domain, with remaining parts taken from reference TRBV5-1 and TRBJ2-1, reads KAGVTQTPRYLIKTRGQQVTLSCSPISGHRSVSWYQQTPGQGLQFLFEYFSETQRNKGNFPGRFSGRQFSNSRSEMNVSTLELGDSALYLCASSSRRRRAGSNEQFFGPGTRLTVL.

The CDR3 nucleotides read TGTGCCAGCAGCCCTAGGGGGGGGGGCAATGAGCAGTTCTTC. Its protein is CASSPRGGGNEQFF. V is TRBV5-4 and J is TRBJ2-1, with D maybe TRBD2 (7 bases). V gave up 4 bases and J gave up 6 bases, with 14 bases separating them. Germline CDR1 SGHNT, CDR2 YYREEE (reference sequence). The length of the CDR3 is 14 residues. Using reference TRBV5-4 and TRBJ2-1 for the parts outside the CDR3, the full variable domain is ETGVTQSPTHLIKTRGQQVTLRCSSQSGHNTVSWYQQALGQGPQFIFQYYREEENGRGNFPPRFSGLQFPNYSSELNVNALELDDSALYLCASSPRGGGNEQFFGPGTRLTVL.

The chain combines TRBV12-3 or TRBV12-4 with TRBJ1-4, with D possibly being TRBD1 (5 bases). The CDR3 spans 14 residues. V was cut by 3 bases and J by 0 bases, with 5 bases left in between. The CDR3 nucleotides read TGTGCCAGCAGTTTCAGGGCAACTAATGAAAAACTGTTTTTT. The encoded protein is CASSFRATNEKLFF.

This clonotype was found a few times. The chain recombines TRBV5-4 with TRBJ1-4; D is ambiguous. V shed 4 bases and J shed 8 bases, with 18 bases lying between them. CDR1 SGHNT and CDR2 YYREEE come from the germline V gene (reference sequence). This CDR3 has 15 residues. CDR3 in amino acids: CASSQTSAVGEKLFF. DNA for the CDR3: TGTGCCAGCAGCCAAACGTCGGCAGTAGGAGAAAAACTGTTTTTT.

This clonotype has more than one count but fewer than ten. Written as DNA, the CDR3 is TGTGCCAGCAGTTTATTTGCGGGGCAAGAGACCCAGTACTTC. Residues: CASSLFAGQETQYF. This chain links TRBV12-3 or TRBV12-4 with TRBJ2-5; TRBD2 is a possible D gene (6 bases). The CDR3 loop spans 14 amino acids. With 2 bases removed from V and 2 bases from J, the gap between germline ends came to 9 bases.

The V and J genes are TRBV7-3 and TRBJ1-5; D not certain. The germline V gene encodes CDR1 SGHTA and CDR2 FQGTGA. The CDR3 runs 11 residues. V dropped 4 bases and J dropped 7 bases, with 5 bases sitting between them. CDR3 in DNA: TGTGCCAGCAGCTCGGGACAGCCCCAGCATTTT. Translated: CASSSGQPQHF.